These T cell receptor beta chains were read from a single sample in a study of blood T cells in healthy people across ages. A single record per CDR3 protein comes from TCRdb applying MiXCR to the 5' RACE reads. The sample carries nearly 800,000 distinct CDR3 sequences, approximately 60% recorded once. Sequences were obtained from blood. Receptors originate from a man aged 40-49 years in good health. Both conserved end residues are part of each CDR3. A D gene is named only where the DNA matches it firmly. Size is omitted from some rows. Given values are once, few, many or a class for expanded clones.

size,D,V,J,CDR3,DNA
.,.,TRBV6-4,TRBJ1-2,CASSDQENYGYTF,TGTGCCAGCAGTGACCAAGAAAACTATGGCTACACCTTC
.,TRBD1,TRBV12-5,TRBJ2-5,CASGLGQGYTNEQYF,TGTGCTAGTGGTTTGGGACAGGGATACACAAATGAGCAGTACTTC
.,TRBD1,TRBV20-1,TRBJ1-2,CSGTGGITGYTF,TGCAGCGGGACAGGGGGGATAACTGGCTACACCTTC
few,TRBD2,TRBV19,TRBJ2-3,CASSRRLAGATDTQYF,TGTGCCAGTAGTCGGAGGCTAGCGGGGGCCACAGATACGCAGTATTTT
.,.,TRBV3-1,TRBJ1-2,CASSQITTGYGYTF,TGTGCCAGCAGCCAAATCACGACAGGCTATGGCTACACCTTC
.,TRBD1,TRBV9,TRBJ1-1,CASSGGTAITEAFF,TGTGCCAGCAGCGGAGGGACAGCGATTACTGAAGCTTTCTTT
.,TRBD2,TRBV28,TRBJ2-1,CASSFAAGSLYNEQFF,TGTGCCAGCAGTTTTGCAGCGGGGAGCCTCTACAATGAGCAGTTCTTC
.,TRBD1,TRBV20-1,TRBJ1-4,CSARADPGQGNEKLFF,TGCAGTGCTAGAGCCGATCCGGGACAGGGGAATGAAAAACTGTTTTTT
.,.,TRBV5-1,TRBJ2-2,CASSHPSTGGLFF,TGCGCCAGCAGCCACCCTTCGACCGGGGGGCTGTTTTTT
.,TRBD1,TRBV13,TRBJ2-6,CASSLQPGQPPGANVLTF,TGTGCCAGCAGCTTACAGCCGGGACAGCCTCCCGGGGCCAACGTCCTGACTTTC
.,TRBD1,TRBV9,TRBJ2-7,CASSPGTVKGYEQYF,TGTGCCAGCAGCCCCGGGACAGTAAAAGGCTACGAGCAGTACTTC
few,TRBD2,TRBV7-8,TRBJ2-5,CASGPTSEETQYF,TGTGCCAGCGGACCGACTAGCGAAGAGACCCAGTACTTC
.,.,TRBV5-1,TRBJ2-1,CASGSDQGNEQFF,TGCGCCAGCGGCTCGGATCAGGGCAATGAGCAGTTCTTC
.,.,TRBV6-1,TRBJ2-1,CASPKNAKQFF,TGTGCCAGCCCTAAGAACGCGAAGCAGTTCTTC
few,.,TRBV12-3/TRBV12-4,TRBJ1-5,CASSFVPRGDQPQHF,TGTGCCAGCAGTTTTGTGCCCCGTGGGGATCAGCCCCAGCATTTT
.,.,TRBV10-3,TRBJ1-1,CAISVYGTLNTEAFF,TGTGCCATCAGTGTCTATGGAACTTTGAACACTGAAGCTTTCTTT
.,.,TRBV6-2/TRBV6-3,TRBJ2-7,CASSYGGGRSYEQYF,TGTGCCAGCAGTTACGGAGGGGGTAGGTCCTACGAGCAGTACTTC
.,TRBD2,TRBV5-1,TRBJ2-1,CASSGGLAGVGFRDEQFF,TGCGCCAGCAGCGGGGGACTAGCGGGAGTCGGTTTTCGCGATGAGCAGTTCTTC
few,.,TRBV27,TRBJ2-5,CASRNSAIVGRETQYF,TGTGCCAGCAGGAACAGTGCCATTGTAGGTCGGGAGACCCAGTACTTC
.,.,TRBV12-3/TRBV12-4,TRBJ1-2,CASRPLVKEDDYGYTF,TGTGCCAGCAGACCGCTCGTCAAAGAGGACGACTATGGCTACACCTTC
.,.,TRBV3-1,TRBJ2-3,CASSQNPGLGGDTQYF,TGCGCCAGCAGCCAAAATCCAGGGTTGGGTGGAGATACGCAGTATTTT
.,TRBD1,TRBV28,TRBJ2-3,CASKTGHTDTQYF,TGTGCCAGCAAGACAGGGCACACAGATACGCAGTATTTT
.,TRBD2,TRBV5-1,TRBJ2-1,CASSLGTGGLNEQFF,TGCGCCAGCAGCTTGGGAACGGGAGGGCTCAATGAGCAGTTCTTC
.,.,TRBV5-1,TRBJ2-3,CASSSGLGASTDTQYF,TGCGCCAGCAGCTCCGGACTGGGGGCTAGCACAGATACGCAGTATTTT
.,.,TRBV6-1,TRBJ1-2,CASDEGGGYGYTF,TGTGCCAGTGACGAAGGGGGTGGCTATGGCTACACCTTC
.,.,TRBV10-3,TRBJ1-4,CATTSGRVDEKLFF,TGTGCCACAACCTCGGGAAGGGTGGATGAAAAACTGTTTTTT
once,TRBD2,TRBV6-5,TRBJ2-7,CASSSRREVGSDEQYF,TGTGCCAGCAGTTCGCGTCGGGAGGTCGGGTCCGACGAGCAGTACTTC
.,.,TRBV5-6,TRBJ1-5,CASSARQDNQPQHF,TGTGCCAGCAGCGCCAGACAGGACAATCAGCCCCAGCATTTT
.,.,TRBV7-9,TRBJ1-2,CASSLDGMARPRDGYTF,TGTGCCAGCAGCTTAGACGGGATGGCGAGGCCTAGGGATGGCTACACCTTC
few,TRBD1,TRBV5-1,TRBJ2-1,CASRPGQGANNEQFF,TGCGCCAGCAGACCGGGACAGGGGGCGAACAATGAGCAGTTCTTC
.,TRBD1,TRBV24-1,TRBJ2-7,CATSDYGTGAYEQYF,TGTGCCACCAGTGACTATGGGACAGGGGCCTACGAGCAGTACTTC
.,.,TRBV7-3,TRBJ2-1,CASSPTAIHNEQFF,TGTGCCAGCAGCCCCACCGCCATACACAATGAGCAGTTCTTC
many,TRBD2,TRBV27,TRBJ2-1,CASTTPGRGEQFF,TGTGCCAGCACCACTCCAGGGAGGGGTGAGCAGTTCTTC
few,.,TRBV7-9,TRBJ2-5,CASRKEETQYF,TGTGCCAGCAGGAAAGAAGAGACCCAGTACTTC
.,TRBD1,TRBV6-1,TRBJ2-7,CASVFGTASYEQYF,TGTGCCAGCGTATTTGGGACAGCCTCCTACGAGCAGTACTTC
.,.,TRBV6-6,TRBJ2-3,CASRQPRISEQDTQYF,TGTGCCAGCAGACAACCCAGGATATCCGAGCAAGATACGCAGTATTTT
.,TRBD2,TRBV20-1,TRBJ2-1,CSARVLGTSSNEQFF,TGCAGTGCTAGAGTTCTTGGGACTAGCAGCAATGAGCAGTTCTTC
.,.,TRBV6-2/TRBV6-3,TRBJ2-7,CASGPWAEQYF,TGTGCCAGCGGTCCTTGGGCCGAGCAGTACTTC
.,TRBD1,TRBV7-8,TRBJ1-2,CASSLVATGELYGYTF,TGTGCCAGCAGCTTAGTCGCCACAGGGGAACTCTATGGCTACACCTTC
few,.,TRBV4-1,TRBJ2-4,CASSDYNEQYF,TGCGCCAGCAGCGATTATAATGAGCAGTACTTC
.,.,TRBV3-1,TRBJ2-1,CASSQNLDGYNEQFF,TGTGCCAGCAGCCAAAACCTGGACGGGTACAATGAGCAGTTCTTC
.,TRBD1,TRBV3-1,TRBJ1-1,CASSTRDRPESEAFF,TGTGCCAGCAGCACCCGGGACAGGCCTGAGAGTGAAGCTTTCTTT
.,.,TRBV20-1,TRBJ2-1,CSASGAPLGDEQFF,TGCAGTGCTAGCGGGGCCCCGCTGGGGGATGAGCAGTTCTTC
.,TRBD1,TRBV13,TRBJ1-5,CASSSLTGRQPQHF,TGTGCCAGCAGCTCCCTGACAGGGCGTCAGCCCCAGCATTTT
.,.,TRBV6-5,TRBJ1-6,CASSYSVGTVNSPLHF,TGTGCCAGCAGTTACTCAGTCGGGACGGTTAATTCACCCCTCCACTTT
few,.,TRBV6-2/TRBV6-3,TRBJ2-4,CASSFRKLAKNIQYF,TGTGCCAGCAGTTTCAGAAAGCTAGCCAAAAACATTCAGTACTTC
.,.,TRBV27,TRBJ2-5,CASSMGVVGETQYF,TGTGCCAGCAGTATGGGGGTTGTAGGGGAGACCCAGTACTTC
.,.,TRBV12-3/TRBV12-4,TRBJ1-2,CARGRSYGYTF,TGTGCCAGGGGACGTAGCTATGGCTACACCTTC
few,.,TRBV25-1,TRBJ1-1,CASSGSETALNTEAFF,TGTGCCAGCAGTGGCTCTGAGACAGCACTGAACACTGAAGCTTTCTTT
many,TRBD2,TRBV4-1,TRBJ2-1,CASSQETSWGAGVIYEQFF,TGCGCCAGCAGCCAAGAAACCTCATGGGGCGCGGGGGTTATCTATGAGCAGTTCTTC
.,.,TRBV29-1,TRBJ1-2,CSVEDRLAYGYTF,TGCAGCGTTGAAGACAGACTCGCGTATGGCTACACCTTC
.,.,TRBV24-1,TRBJ2-5,CATSEDYQETQYF,TGTGCCACCAGTGAGGATTACCAAGAGACCCAGTACTTC
few,.,TRBV7-9,TRBJ2-7,CASRARKDEQYF,TGTGCCAGCAGAGCAAGAAAGGACGAGCAGTACTTC